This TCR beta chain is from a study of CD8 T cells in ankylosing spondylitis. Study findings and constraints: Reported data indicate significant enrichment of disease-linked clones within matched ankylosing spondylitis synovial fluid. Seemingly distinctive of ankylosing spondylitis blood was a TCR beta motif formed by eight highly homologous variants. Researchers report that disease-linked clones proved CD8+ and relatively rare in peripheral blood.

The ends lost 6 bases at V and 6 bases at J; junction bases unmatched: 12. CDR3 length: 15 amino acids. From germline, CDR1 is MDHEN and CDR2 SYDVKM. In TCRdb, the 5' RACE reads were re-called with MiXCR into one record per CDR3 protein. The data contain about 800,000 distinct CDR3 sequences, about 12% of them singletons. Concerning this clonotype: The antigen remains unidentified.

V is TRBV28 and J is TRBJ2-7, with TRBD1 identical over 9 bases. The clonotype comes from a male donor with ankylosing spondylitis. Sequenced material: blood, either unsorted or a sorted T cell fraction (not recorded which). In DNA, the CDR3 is TGTGCCAGCAGGCCGACCGGGACAGGGCTGACCGAGCAGTACTTC. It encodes CASRPTGTGLTEQYF.